This T cell receptor beta chain is drawn from a study of blood T cell repertoires in COVID-19. Here immunoSEQ multiplex PCR was the method, and the copy in TCRdb shows in-frame clones only, minus some. In the table there are about 50,000 clones, over 75% of which are singletons. The V and J ends lost 5 bases and 4 bases respectively, with 9 bases between them. The CDR3 totals 13 residues. CDR1 and CDR2 from the germline V gene are SGHTA and FQGTGA. The material sequenced was peripheral blood. The clonotype comes from a man in his 70s with acute or convalescent COVID-19. The chain links TRBV7-3 to TRBJ1-5; D not resolved. CDR3: CASSLRSNQPQHF. The CDR3 DNA reads as TGTGCCAGCAGCCTAAGGAGTAATCAGCCCCAGCATTTT. The full variable domain, its missing parts supplied by reference TRBV7-3 and TRBJ1-5, is GAGVSQTPSNKVTEKGKYVELRCDPISGHTALYWYRQSLGQGPEFLIYFQGTGAADDSGLPNDRFFAVRPEGSVSTLKIQRTERGDSAVYLCASSLRSNQPQHFGDGTRLSIL.